This entry describes one TCR beta chain. Its antigen is unidentified. This record comes from a study of cytomegalovirus exposure and HLA in healthy donors. Study-wide context: Samples from HLA-typed donors yielded around 79 million unique TCRs in an early data release. Among the approximately 400 donors who were genotyped, roughly 86% fell in the genetic ancestry cluster that is associated with self-reported Caucasian donors. Study outcomes and limitations: Using a false discovery rate of 0.05, a later analysis showed that 16,951 TCR beta sequences were associated with HLA alleles. Later findings reportedly placed an Asian-associated ancestry cluster below the approximately 670-donor mean for N-insertions.

The PCR used 60 Vbeta and 13 Jbeta primers. Sequencing was performed with immunoSEQ multiplex PCR; in TCRdb, only in-frame clones are kept and a portion is missing. The sample includes around 100,000 clones, less than 80% of them seen just once. Material for sequencing was PBMCs. The source of this sequence is a woman in her thirties in good health and CMV-seronegative.

The CDR3 here is CASSLAGAGNEQFF. The CDR3 DNA sequence: TGTGCCAGCAGCTTAGCGGGAGCTGGGAATGAGCAGTTCTTC. The chain has TRBV11-2 and TRBJ2-1, with D possibly being TRBD2 (6 bases). The CDR3 has 14 amino acids. V lost 1 base and J lost 7, with 11 bases in between. CDR1 and CDR2 (germline): SGHAT, FQNNGV.